The clone carrying this T cell receptor beta chain came up a few times. The antigen is undetermined. This sample is drawn from a study of beta chain features in type 1 diabetes. Study-wide results and limits: Shorter templates might be favored by PCR, and equally so in patients and in controls.

J gave up 4 bases and V 10 bases, and 8 bases lay outside the gene matches. The CDR3 sequence is 13 residues long. From germline, CDR1 is MNHEY and CDR2 SVGAGI. Since all of the isolated RNA was reverse transcribed, expressed TCRB transcripts were what got sequenced. Clones were read by immunoSEQ multiplex PCR, and TCRdb kept only the in-frame ones, dropping some. The profile covers roughly 300,000 clones, with about 15% appearing a single time and more than 6.5% taken by the ten largest. Via CD45RO/CCR7/CD25/CD127/CD95/CD27, cells of the CD4+ naive, central memory, regulatory and stem cell-like memory subsets were sorted.

This clonotype was sampled from a man younger than 45 in good health. The V gene is TRBV6-5, the J gene TRBJ1-2; 8 nucleotides align to TRBD1. Sequences were obtained from central memory CD4+ T cells from blood. For the CDR3, the DNA is TGTGCCATCAGCTCTGACAGGGGCTATGGCTACACCTTC. Amino acids: CAISSDRGYGYTF.